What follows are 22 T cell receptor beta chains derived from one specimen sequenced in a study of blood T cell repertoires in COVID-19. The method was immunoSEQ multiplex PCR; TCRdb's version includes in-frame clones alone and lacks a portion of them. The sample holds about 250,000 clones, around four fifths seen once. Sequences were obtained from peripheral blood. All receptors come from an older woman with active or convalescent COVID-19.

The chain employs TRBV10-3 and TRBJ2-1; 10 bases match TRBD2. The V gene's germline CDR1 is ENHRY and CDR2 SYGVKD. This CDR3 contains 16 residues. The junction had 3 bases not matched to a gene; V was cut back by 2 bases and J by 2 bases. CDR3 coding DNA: TGTGCCATCAGTGAGATACTAGCGGGAACCTACAATGAGCAGTTCTTC. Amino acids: CAISEILAGTYNEQFF.

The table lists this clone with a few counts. The CDR3 bases are TGCGCCAGCAGCCAATGGGACAGAGGGGGCTACACCTTC. Amino acid sequence: CASSQWDRGGYTF. This chain uses TRBV4-1 with TRBJ1-2; 7 positions agree with TRBD1. Per the germline V gene, CDR1 is MGHRA and CDR2 is YSYEKL. The CDR3 loop spans 13 amino acids. V lost 2 bases, J lost 8 bases, and 5 bases stayed unmatched.

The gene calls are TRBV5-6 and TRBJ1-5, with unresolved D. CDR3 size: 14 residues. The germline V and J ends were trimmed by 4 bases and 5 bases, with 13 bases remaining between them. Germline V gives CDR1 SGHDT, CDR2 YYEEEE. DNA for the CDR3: TGTGCCAGCAGCGCGGGGTTTTTATATCAGCCCCAGCATTTT. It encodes CASSAGFLYQPQHF.

CDR3 in DNA: TGCACCAGCACCACGGGGGGGGCGAGCAATCAGCCCCAGCATTTT. Amino acid sequence: CTSTTGGASNQPQHF. This chain uses TRBV1 with TRBJ1-5. TRBV1 is a recognized pseudogene. The CDR3 is 15 amino acids.

The CDR3 sequence: CASSTQAGGRETQYF. The CDR3, as DNA: TGCGCCAGCAGCACCCAAGCGGGAGGGCGGGAGACCCAGTACTTC. The chain carries TRBV5-1 and TRBJ2-5; 10 bases map to TRBD2. Germline V CDR1 and CDR2: SGHRS, YFSETQ. V lost 4 bases to trimming and J lost 5 bases; unmatched junction nucleotides: 8. This CDR3 region has 15 residues.

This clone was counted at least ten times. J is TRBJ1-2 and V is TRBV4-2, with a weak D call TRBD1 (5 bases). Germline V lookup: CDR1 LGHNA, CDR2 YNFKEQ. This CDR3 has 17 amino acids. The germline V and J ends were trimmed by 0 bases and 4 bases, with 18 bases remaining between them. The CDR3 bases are TGTGCCAGCAGCCAAGATGCAGGTTCAGGGATGATCTATGGCTACACCTTC. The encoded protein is CASSQDAGSGMIYGYTF.

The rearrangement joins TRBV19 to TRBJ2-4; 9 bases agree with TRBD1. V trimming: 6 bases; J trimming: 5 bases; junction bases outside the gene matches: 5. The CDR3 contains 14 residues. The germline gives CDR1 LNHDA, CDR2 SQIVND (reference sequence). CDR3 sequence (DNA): TGTGCCAGTAGCTCTACAGGGGGCCAAAACATTCAGTACTTC. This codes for CASSSTGGQNIQYF.

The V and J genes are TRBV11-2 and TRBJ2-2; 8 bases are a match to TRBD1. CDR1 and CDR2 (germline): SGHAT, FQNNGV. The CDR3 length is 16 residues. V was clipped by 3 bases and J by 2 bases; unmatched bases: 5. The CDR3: CASSFPTGVNTGELFF. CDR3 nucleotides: TGTGCCAGCAGCTTTCCGACAGGGGTAAACACCGGGGAGCTGTTTTTT.

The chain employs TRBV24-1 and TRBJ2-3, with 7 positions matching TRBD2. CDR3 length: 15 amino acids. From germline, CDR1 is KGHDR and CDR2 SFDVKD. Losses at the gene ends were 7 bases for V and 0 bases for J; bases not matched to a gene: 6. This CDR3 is CATSASGTSTDTQYF. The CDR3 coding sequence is TGTGCCACCAGCGCAAGCGGGACTAGCACAGATACGCAGTATTTT.

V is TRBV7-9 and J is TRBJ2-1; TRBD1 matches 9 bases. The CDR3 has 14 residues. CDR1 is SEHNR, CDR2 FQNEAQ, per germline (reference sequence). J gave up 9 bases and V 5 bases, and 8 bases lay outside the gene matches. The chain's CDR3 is CASSEQGAHSEQFF. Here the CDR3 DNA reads TGTGCCAGCAGCGAACAGGGGGCGCACAGTGAGCAGTTCTTC.

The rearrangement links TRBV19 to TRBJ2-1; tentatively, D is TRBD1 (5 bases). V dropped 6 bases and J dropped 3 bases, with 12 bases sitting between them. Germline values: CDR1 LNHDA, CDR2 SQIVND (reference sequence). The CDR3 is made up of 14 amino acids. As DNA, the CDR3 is TGTGCCAGTAGAAGGGGTGCAGGCTACAATGAGCAGTTCTTC. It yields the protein CASRRGAGYNEQFF.

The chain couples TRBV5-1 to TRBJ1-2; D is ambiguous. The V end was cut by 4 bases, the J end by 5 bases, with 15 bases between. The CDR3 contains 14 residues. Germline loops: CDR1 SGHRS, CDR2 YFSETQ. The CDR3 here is CASSTQTEDYGYTF. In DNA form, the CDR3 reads TGCGCCAGCAGCACCCAGACGGAGGATTATGGCTACACCTTC.

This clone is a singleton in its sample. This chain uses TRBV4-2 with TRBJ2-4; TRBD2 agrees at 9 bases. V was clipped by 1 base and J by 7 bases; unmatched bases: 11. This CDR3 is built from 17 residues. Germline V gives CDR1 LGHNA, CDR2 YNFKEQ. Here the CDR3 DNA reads TGTGCCAGCAGCCAAGTTCTTGGGCGGGGGGGCAGGAACATTCAGTACTTC. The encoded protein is CASSQVLGRGGRNIQYF.

The CDR3 here is CASSLAAGDHEQFF. CDR3 nucleotide sequence: TGTGCCAGCAGCTTAGCGGCTGGAGACCATGAGCAGTTCTTC. This chain links TRBV7-2 with TRBJ2-1, with D hard to call. In germline, CDR1 is SGHTA, CDR2 FQGNSA. The CDR3 is made up of 14 amino acids. Trimming cost V 0 bases and J 8 bases, with 11 bases left between them.

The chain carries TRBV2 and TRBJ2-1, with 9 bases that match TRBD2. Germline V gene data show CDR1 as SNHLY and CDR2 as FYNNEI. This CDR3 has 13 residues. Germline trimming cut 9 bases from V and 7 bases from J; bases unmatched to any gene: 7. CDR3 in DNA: TGTGCCAGTCCCTCTGCGGGGGGGAATGAGCAGTTCTTC. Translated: CASPSAGGNEQFF.

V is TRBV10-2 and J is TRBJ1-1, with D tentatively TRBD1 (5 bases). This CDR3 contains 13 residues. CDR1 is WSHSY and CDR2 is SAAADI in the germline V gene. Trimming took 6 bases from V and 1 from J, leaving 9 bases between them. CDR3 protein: CASRATANTEAFF. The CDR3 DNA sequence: TGCGCCAGCAGGGCGACAGCGAACACTGAAGCTTTCTTT.

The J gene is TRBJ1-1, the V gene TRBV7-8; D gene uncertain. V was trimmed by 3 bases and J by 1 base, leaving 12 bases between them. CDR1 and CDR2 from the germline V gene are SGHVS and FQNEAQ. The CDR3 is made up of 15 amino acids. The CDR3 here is CASSFFVRKNTEAFF. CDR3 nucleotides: TGTGCCAGCAGCTTTTTTGTCAGGAAGAACACTGAAGCTTTCTTT.

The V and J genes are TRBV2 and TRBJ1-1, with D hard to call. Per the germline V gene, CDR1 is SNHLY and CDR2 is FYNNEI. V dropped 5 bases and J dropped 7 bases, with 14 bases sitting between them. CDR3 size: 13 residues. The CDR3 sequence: CASSSGVGVEAFF. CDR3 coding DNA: TGTGCCAGCAGTTCCGGGGTGGGCGTTGAAGCTTTCTTT.

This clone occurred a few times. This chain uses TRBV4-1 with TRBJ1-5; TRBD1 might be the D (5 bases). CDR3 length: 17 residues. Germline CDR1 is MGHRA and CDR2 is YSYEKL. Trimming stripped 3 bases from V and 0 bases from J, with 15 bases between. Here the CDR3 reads CASSHWLGGISNQPQHF. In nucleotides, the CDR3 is TGCGCCAGCAGCCATTGGTTGGGGGGGATTAGCAATCAGCCCCAGCATTTT.

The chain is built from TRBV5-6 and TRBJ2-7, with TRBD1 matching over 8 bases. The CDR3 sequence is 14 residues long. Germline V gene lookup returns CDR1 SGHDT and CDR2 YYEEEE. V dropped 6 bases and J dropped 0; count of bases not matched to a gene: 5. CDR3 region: CASTGQGNSYEQYF. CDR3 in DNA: TGTGCCAGCACCGGACAGGGAAACTCCTACGAGCAGTACTTC.

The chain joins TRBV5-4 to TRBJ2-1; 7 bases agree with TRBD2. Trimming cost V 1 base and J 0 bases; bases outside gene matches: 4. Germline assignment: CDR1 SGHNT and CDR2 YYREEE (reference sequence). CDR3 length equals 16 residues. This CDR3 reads CASSLIGGSSYNEQFF. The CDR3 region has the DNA TGTGCCAGCAGCTTGATCGGCGGGAGCTCCTACAATGAGCAGTTCTTC.

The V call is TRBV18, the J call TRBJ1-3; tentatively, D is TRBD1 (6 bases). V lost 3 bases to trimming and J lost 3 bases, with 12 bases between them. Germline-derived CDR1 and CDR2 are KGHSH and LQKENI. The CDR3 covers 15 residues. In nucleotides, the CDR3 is TGTGCCAGCTCACCTCAGGGGCATGGTGGAAACACCATATATTTT. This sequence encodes CASSPQGHGGNTIYF.